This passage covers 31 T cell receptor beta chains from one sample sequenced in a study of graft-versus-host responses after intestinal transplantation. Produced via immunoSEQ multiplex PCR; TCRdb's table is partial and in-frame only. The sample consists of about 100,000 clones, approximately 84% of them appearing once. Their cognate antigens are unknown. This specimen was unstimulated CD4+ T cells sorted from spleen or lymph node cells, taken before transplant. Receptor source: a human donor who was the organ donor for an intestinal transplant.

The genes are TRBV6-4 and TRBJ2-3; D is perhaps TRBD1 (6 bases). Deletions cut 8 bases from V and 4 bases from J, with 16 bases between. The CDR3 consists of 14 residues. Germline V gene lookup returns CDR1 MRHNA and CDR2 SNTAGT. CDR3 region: CASQVAGQSDTQYF. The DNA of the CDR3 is TGTGCCAGCCAGGTCGCCGGACAGTCAGATACGCAGTATTTT.

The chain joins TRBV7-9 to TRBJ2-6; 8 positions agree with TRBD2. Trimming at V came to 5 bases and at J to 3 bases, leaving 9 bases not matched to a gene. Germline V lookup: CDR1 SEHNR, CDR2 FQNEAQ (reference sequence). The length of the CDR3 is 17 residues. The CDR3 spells CASSARGGVFGANVLTF. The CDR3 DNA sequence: TGTGCCAGCAGCGCCCGGGGGGGGGTATTTGGGGCCAACGTCCTGACTTTC. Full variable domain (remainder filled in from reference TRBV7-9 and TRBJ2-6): DTGVSQNPRHKITKRGQNVTFRCDPISEHNRLYWYRQTLGQGPEFLTYFQNEAQLEKSRLLSDRFSAERPKGSFSTLEIQRTEQGDSAMYLCASSARGGVFGANVLTFGAGSRLTVL.

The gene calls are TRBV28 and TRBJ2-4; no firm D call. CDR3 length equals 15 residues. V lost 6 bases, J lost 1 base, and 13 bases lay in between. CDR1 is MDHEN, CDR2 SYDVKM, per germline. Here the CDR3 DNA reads TGTGCCAGCAGCCCCAGAGCTCCTGCCAAAAACATTCAGTACTTC. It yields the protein CASSPRAPAKNIQYF.

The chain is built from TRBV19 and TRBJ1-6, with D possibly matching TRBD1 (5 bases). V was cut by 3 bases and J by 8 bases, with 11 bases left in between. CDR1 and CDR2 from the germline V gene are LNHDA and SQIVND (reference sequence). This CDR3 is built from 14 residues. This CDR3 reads CASSIQTAYSPLHF. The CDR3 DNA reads TGTGCCAGTAGTATTCAGACAGCTTATTCACCCCTCCACTTT.

The CDR3 nucleotides are TGTGCCAGCAGACCTGGGGAACACAGGGGTACTTTCTTT. Translation gives CASRPGEHRGTFF. The V call is TRBV6-5, the J call TRBJ1-1; 7 bases map to TRBD1. V lost 6 bases and J lost 12; bases outside the gene matches: 13. This CDR3 has 13 residues. From germline, CDR1 is MNHEY and CDR2 SVGAGI.

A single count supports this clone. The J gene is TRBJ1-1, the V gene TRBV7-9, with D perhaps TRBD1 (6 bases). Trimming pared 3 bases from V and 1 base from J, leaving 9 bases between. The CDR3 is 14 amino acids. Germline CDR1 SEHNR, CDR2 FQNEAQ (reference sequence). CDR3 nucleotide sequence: TGTGCCAGCAGCTTGGCGGACAGGAACACTGAAGCTTTCTTT. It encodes CASSLADRNTEAFF.

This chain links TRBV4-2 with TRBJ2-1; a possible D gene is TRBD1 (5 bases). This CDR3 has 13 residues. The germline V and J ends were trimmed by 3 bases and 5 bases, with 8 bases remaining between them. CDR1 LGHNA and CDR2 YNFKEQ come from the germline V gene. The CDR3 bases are TGTGCCAGCAGCCAGAGACAGAACAATGAGCAGTTCTTC. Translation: CASSQRQNNEQFF.

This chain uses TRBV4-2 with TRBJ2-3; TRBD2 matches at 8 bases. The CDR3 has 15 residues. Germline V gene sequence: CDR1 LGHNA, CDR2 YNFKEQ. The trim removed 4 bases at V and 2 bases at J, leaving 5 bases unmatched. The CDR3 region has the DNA TGTGCCAGCAGCCGCGGGGGGACTGCCACAGATACGCAGTATTTT. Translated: CASSRGGTATDTQYF.

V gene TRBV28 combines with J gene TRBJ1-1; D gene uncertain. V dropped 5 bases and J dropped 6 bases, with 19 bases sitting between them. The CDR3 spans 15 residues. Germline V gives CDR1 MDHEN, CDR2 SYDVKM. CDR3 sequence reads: CASSAPSEVFAEAFF. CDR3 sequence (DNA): TGTGCCAGCAGTGCCCCATCCGAGGTTTTCGCTGAAGCTTTCTTT.

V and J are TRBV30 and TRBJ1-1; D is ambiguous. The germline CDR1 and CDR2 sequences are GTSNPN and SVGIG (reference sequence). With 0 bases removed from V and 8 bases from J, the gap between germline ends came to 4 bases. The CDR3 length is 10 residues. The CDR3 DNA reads TGTGCCTGGAGTGTTCTAGAAGCTTTCTTT. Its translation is CAWSVLEAFF.

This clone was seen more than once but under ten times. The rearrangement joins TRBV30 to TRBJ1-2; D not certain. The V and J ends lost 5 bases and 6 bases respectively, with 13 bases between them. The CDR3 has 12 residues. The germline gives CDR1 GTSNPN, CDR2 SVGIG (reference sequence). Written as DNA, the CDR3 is TGTGCCTGGCTAAACTTATGGGATGGCTACACCTTC. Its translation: CAWLNLWDGYTF. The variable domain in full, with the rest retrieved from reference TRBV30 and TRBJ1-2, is SQTIHQWPATLVQPVGSPLSLECTVEGTSNPNLYWYRQAAGRGLQLLFYSVGIGQISSEVPQNLSASRPQDRQFILSSKKLLLSDSGFYLCAWLNLWDGYTFGSGTRLTVV.

Written as DNA, the CDR3 is TGTGCCAGCAGCTTTGACCCATACAATGAGCAGTTCTTC. Its translation: CASSFDPYNEQFF. The chain uses TRBV7-9 and TRBJ2-1, with D hard to call. Trimming pared 3 bases from V and 4 bases from J, leaving 7 bases between. Germline V gene lookup returns CDR1 SEHNR and CDR2 FQNEAQ (reference sequence). The CDR3 totals 13 residues.

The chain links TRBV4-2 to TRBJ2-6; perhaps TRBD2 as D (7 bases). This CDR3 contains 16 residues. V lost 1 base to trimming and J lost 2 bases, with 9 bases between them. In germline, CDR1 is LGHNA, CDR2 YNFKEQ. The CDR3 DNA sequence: TGTGCCAGCAGCCAAGCGGGGGGCGCTGGGGCCAACGTCCTGACTTTC. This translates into CASSQAGGAGANVLTF.

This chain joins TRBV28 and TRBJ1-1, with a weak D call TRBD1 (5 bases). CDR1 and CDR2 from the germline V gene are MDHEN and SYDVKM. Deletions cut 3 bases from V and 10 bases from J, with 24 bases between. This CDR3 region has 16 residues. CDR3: CASSFPGRGRSLRAFF. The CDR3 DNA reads TGTGCCAGCAGTTTCCCCGGTCGGGGCCGATCGCTAAGAGCTTTCTTT.

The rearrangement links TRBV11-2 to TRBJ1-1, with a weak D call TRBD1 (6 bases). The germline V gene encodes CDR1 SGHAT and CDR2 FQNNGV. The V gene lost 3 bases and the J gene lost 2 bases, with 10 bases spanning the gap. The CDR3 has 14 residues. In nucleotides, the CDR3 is TGTGCCAGCAGCTTGGGACACCAAAACACTGAAGCTTTCTTT. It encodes CASSLGHQNTEAFF. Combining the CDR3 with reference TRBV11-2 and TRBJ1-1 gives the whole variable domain EAGVAQSPRYKIIEKRQSVAFWCNPISGHATLYWYQQILGQGPKLLIQFQNNGVVDDSQLPKDRFSAERLKGVDSTLKIQPAKLEDSAVYLCASSLGHQNTEAFFGQGTRLTVV.

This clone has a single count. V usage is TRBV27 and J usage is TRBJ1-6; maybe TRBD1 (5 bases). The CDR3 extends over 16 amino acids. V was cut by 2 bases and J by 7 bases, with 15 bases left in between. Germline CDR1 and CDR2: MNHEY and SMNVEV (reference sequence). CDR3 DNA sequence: TGTGCCAGCAGTTTAAGAAATGTCAGGGTGAATTCACCCCTCCACTTT. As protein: CASSLRNVRVNSPLHF.

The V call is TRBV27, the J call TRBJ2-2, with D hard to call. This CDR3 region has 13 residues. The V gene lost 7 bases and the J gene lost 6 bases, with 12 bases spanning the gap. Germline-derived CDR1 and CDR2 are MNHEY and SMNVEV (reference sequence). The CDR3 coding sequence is TGTGCCAGCACCCGGAACGGCCCCGGGGAGCTGTTTTTT. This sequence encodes CASTRNGPGELFF.

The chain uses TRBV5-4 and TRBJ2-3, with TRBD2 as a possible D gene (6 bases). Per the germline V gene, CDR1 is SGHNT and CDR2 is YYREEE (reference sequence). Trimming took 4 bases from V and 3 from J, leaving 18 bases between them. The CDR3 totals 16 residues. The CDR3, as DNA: TGTGCCAGCAGCGAAGGGGCCGGGACTCGGACAGATACGCAGTATTTT. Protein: CASSEGAGTRTDTQYF.

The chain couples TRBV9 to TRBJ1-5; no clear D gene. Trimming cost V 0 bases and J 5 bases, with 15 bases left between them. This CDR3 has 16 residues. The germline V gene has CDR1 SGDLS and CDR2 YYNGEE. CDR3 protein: CASSVVGRTPHQPQHF. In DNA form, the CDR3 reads TGTGCCAGCAGCGTAGTCGGCCGGACCCCACATCAGCCCCAGCATTTT.

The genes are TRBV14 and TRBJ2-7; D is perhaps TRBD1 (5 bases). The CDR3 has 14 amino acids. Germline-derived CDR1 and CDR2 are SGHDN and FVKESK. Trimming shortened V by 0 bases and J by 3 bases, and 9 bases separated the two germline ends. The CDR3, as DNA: TGTGCCAGCAGCCAAGACAGGGCAGGCTACGAGCAGTACTTC. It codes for CASSQDRAGYEQYF.

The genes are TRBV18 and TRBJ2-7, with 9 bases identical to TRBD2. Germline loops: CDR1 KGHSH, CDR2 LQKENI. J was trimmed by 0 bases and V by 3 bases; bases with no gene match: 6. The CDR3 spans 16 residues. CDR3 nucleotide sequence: TGTGCCAGCTCACCTGGTGCTAGCGGGGTCTCCTACGAGCAGTACTTC. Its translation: CASSPGASGVSYEQYF.

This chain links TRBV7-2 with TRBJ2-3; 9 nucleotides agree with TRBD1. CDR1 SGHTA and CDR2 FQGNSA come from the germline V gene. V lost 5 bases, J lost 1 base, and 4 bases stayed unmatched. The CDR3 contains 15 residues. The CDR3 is CASSRWDRGTDTQYF. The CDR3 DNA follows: TGTGCCAGCAGCCGCTGGGACAGGGGCACAGATACGCAGTATTTT.

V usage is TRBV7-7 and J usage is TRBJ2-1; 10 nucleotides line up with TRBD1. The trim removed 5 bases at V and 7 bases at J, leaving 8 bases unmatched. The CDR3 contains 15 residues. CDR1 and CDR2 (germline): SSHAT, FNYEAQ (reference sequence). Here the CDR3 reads CASSLGTGVTNEQFF. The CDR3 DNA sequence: TGTGCCAGCAGCCTCGGGACAGGGGTTACTAATGAGCAGTTCTTC.

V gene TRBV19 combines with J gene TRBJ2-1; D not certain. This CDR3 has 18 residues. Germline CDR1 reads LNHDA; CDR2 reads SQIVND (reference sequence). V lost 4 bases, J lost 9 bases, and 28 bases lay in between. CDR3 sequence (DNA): TGTGCCAGTAGTAAAAGGCTTCTATCAAGTGTACAATGGCGTGAGCAGTTCTTC. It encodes CASSKRLLSSVQWREQFF.

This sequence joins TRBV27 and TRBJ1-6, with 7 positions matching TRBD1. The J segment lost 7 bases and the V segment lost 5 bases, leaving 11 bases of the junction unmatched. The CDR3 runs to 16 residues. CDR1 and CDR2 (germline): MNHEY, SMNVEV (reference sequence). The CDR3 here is CASSSPREGQNSPLHF. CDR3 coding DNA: TGTGCCAGCAGTAGCCCGAGGGAGGGACAGAATTCACCCCTCCACTTT.

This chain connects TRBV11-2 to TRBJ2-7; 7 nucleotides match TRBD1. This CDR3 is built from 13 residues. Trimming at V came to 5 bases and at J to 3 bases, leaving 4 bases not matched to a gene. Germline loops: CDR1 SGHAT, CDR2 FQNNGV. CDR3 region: CASSPGQFYEQYF. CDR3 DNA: TGTGCCAGCAGCCCGGGACAGTTCTACGAGCAGTACTTC. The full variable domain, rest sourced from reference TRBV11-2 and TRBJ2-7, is EAGVAQSPRYKIIEKRQSVAFWCNPISGHATLYWYQQILGQGPKLLIQFQNNGVVDDSQLPKDRFSAERLKGVDSTLKIQPAKLEDSAVYLCASSPGQFYEQYFGPGTRLTVT.

In DNA form, the CDR3 reads TGTGCCAGCAGCCAAGAAGCGGCGGGGGGTGCGCAGTATTTT. Its translation: CASSQEAAGGAQYF. V gene TRBV4-2 combines with J gene TRBJ2-3, with 8 nucleotides matching TRBD2. The CDR3 sequence is 14 residues long. V was clipped by 0 bases and J by 10 bases; unmatched bases: 6. CDR1 LGHNA and CDR2 YNFKEQ come from the germline V gene.

In DNA form, the CDR3 reads TGTGCCAGCAGCTTATTCCCTCAATACTCTGGAAACACCATATATTTT. Translating it yields CASSLFPQYSGNTIYF. This chain links TRBV7-9 with TRBJ1-3; no firm D call. Germline CDR1 SEHNR, CDR2 FQNEAQ (reference sequence). The CDR3 sequence is 16 residues long. V lost 2 bases and J 0 bases, leaving 11 bases between the germline ends.

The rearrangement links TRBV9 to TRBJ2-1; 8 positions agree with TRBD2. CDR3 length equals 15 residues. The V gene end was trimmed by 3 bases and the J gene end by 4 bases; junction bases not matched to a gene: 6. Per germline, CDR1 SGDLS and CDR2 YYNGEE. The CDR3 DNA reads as TGTGCCAGCAGCGGGCGGGGGGCCCGATACAATGAGCAGTTCTTC. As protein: CASSGRGARYNEQFF.

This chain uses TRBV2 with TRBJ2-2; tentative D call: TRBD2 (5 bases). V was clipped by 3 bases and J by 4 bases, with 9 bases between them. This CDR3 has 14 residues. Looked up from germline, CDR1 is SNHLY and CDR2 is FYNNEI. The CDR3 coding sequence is TGTGCCAGCAGTGAGGACTTATCCACCGGGGAGCTGTTTTTT. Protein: CASSEDLSTGELFF.

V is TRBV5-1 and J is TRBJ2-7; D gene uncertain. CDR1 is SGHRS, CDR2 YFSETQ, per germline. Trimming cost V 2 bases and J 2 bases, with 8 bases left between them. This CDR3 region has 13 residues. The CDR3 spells CASSLRSPYEQYF. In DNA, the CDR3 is TGCGCCAGCAGCTTACGATCCCCCTACGAGCAGTACTTC.